This passage covers 2 T cell receptor beta chains from one sample sequenced in a study of T cells in localized non-small cell lung cancer. Repertoires were generated with immunoSEQ multiplex PCR, while TCRdb's copy carries only in-frame clones and drops some. The sample consists of approximately 140,000 clones, roughly nine tenths of them appearing once. The sample was peripheral blood, taken before any cancer treatment. The receptor set was obtained from a female donor older than 55 with stage I lung adenocarcinoma.

The CDR3 coding sequence is TGTGCCAGCAGCCCGGGACAGGTCTATGGCTACACCTTC. Translation: CASSPGQVYGYTF. The chain uses TRBV9 and TRBJ1-2; 8 bases map to TRBD1. This CDR3 comprises 13 residues. Germline CDR1 reads SGDLS; CDR2 reads YYNGEE. The V and J ends lost 4 bases and 4 bases, in that order; junction bases with no gene match: 3.

V and J are TRBV18 and TRBJ1-1, with D possibly TRBD1 on 5 matching bases. V lost 5 bases, J lost 5 bases, and 18 bases lay in between. The CDR3 has 15 amino acids. Germline assignment: CDR1 KGHSH and CDR2 LQKENI. CDR3 in DNA: TGTGCCAGCTCATCCTCGACCGCGGGGGGGACTGAAGCTTTCTTT. It yields the protein CASSSSTAGGTEAFF.